This T cell receptor beta chain appears in the sequencing data of a study of graft-versus-host responses after intestinal transplantation (dated by TCRdb to about 2021). At the level of the whole study: Multivisceral, liver-intestinal, or isolated intestinal transplants were received by the recipients. Every recipient was given anti-thymocyte globulin induction, then maintenance tacrolimus and steroids for about 3 years. Alloreactive clones were identified by sequencing pre-transplant mixed lymphocyte reaction products and comparing these products with unstimulated pre-transplant donor and recipient T cells. A cohort of 24 intestinal transplant recipients, including one retransplant, was enrolled, and a few patients lacking pretransplant specimens were excluded. Rather than being sequenced by the commercial service, samples from three later patients were sequenced in-house on an Illumina MiSeq and processed with MiXCR. Donor T cell macrochimerism was defined as a peak of at least 4% donor T cells among recipient peripheral blood mononuclear cells. After intestinal transplantation, graft-versus-host and host-versus-graft alloreactive T cell clones in the graft, circulation and bone marrow were tracked using bulk TCR-beta CDR3 sequencing. The full study reports these points: Conclusions were limited by the relatively low number and heterogeneity of intestinal transplant patients. In the allografts of patients with donor T cell macrochimerism, GvH to HvG T cell clonal ratios were high. GvH clones were found in recipient bone marrow, and some of the GvH clones appeared earlier in ileal mucosa or blood, which is consistent with an intestinal mucosal origin. Early after transplant, peak levels of circulating GvH clones were found to be associated with declines in HvG clones.

Concerning this clone: Its antigen remains undetermined. Base quality data are lacking; no much larger clone is found one base away.

As encoded in the germline V gene (reference sequence), CDR1 is GTSNPN while CDR2 is SVGIG. The CDR3 has 10 amino acids, counting the end cysteine and phenylalanine. Only the CDR3 portion is preserved as DNA: 30 bases, with reading frame beginning at the first base. The V end loses 5 bases and the J end loses 11 bases, and a stretch of 12 bases separates them. The time point tag for this specimen amounts to: cells obtained before transplantation from donor or recipient. CD3+CD4+ and CD3+CD8+ populations were FACS-sorted from unstimulated pre-transplant donor and recipient cells taken from spleen or lymph nodes. The library was produced with the immunoSEQ multiplex PCR assay. For most patients, genomic DNA was isolated with the Qiagen DNeasy Blood and Tissue Kit and shipped frozen to Adaptive Biotechnologies for TCR sequencing. For most patients, genomic DNA was subjected to high-throughput TCR-beta CDR3 sequencing by Adaptive Biotechnologies. As for the original processing: Adaptive's ImmunoSEQ software was the source of the TCR sequencing data for about 18 patients, while three other patients were processed with MiXCR and VDJtools. To correct CD4 versus CD8 sorting errors, any sequence found in both subsets at a frequency ratio below 5:1 was removed. CDR3 nucleotide sequences shared between donor and recipient were removed because their origin could not be assigned. Alloreactive clones required at least 2-fold expansion over unstimulated cells and minimum CFSE-low frequency of 0.002% (template counts) or 0.001% (read counts). Mappable clones were those detected in sequenced pre-transplant spleen, lymph node, or MLR CFSE-low populations of the donor or recipient. The cumulative frequency of alloreactive clones was calculated as a percentage of all sequences, weighted by copy number. TCRdb stores this immuneACCESS table with in-frame sequences only. Part of the clones is absent; in the studies checked, under half of the shortfall reflects unresolved V genes, and no reason is known for the rest. V, J and clone size are taken as reported in that table, and D and trimming were inferred from the DNA itself. This sample lists about 110,000 clones; 90% to 95% were detected once. Roughly 0.5% of the sample is taken by the ten largest.

The receptor was derived from a human donor who received an intestinal transplant. This chain joins TRBV30 to TRBJ1-1; a confident D gene designation cannot be given. The specimen was unstimulated CD8+ T cells sorted from spleen or lymph node cells, collected before intestinal transplant. The nucleotide sequence is given as TGTGCCTGGCACGGAAGTCCGGCTTTCTTT. It is translated as CAWHGSPAFF. With the rest looked up from the reference TRBV30 and TRBJ1-1 genes rather than sequenced, the full variable domain is SQTIHQWPATLVQPVGSPLSLECTVEGTSNPNLYWYRQAAGRGLQLLFYSVGIGQISSEVPQNLSASRPQDRQFILSSKKLLLSDSGFYLCAWHGSPAFFGQGTRLTVV.